This T cell receptor (beta chain) was observed in a study of shared clonotypes between healthy human individuals. The CDR3 sequence is 15 residues long. Germline lookup yields CDR1 MNHEY and CDR2 SMNVEV (reference sequence). The J segment lost 5 bases and the V segment lost 4 bases, leaving 2 bases of the junction unmatched. CD45RO-negative cells were positively selected for CCR7, leaving out terminally differentiated effector memory CD45RA+ cells. The repertoire was sequenced with immunoSEQ multiplex PCR; TCRdb's copy has only in-frame clones and lacks some. The sample lists around 610,000 clones; 96% were seen once. Worth noting for this clone: The same CDR3 also results from other DNA sequences found in this sample.

This TCR was sampled from a woman younger than 45 in good health. Sequencing was carried out using naive CD8+ T cells sorted from blood. This chain connects TRBV27 to TRBJ2-1; 13 positions agree with TRBD2. DNA of the CDR3: TGTGCCAGCAGTTCCGGGACTAGCGGGGACAATGAGCAGTTCTTC. Translated, it gives CASSSGTSGDNEQFF.